The clone carrying this TCR beta chain was seen more than once but under ten times. Its antigen is currently unknown. The CDR3 is 16 residues long. V gave up 3 bases and J gave up 0 bases; unmatched junction bases: 4. Germline lookup yields CDR1 MGHRA and CDR2 YSYEKL. The data derive from a study of neoadjuvant anti-PD-1 for oral cavity cancer. Study-wide points: Non-responders to neoadjuvant nivolumab had significantly more clonal PBMC T cells than responders.

The method was immunoSEQ multiplex PCR; TCRdb's version includes in-frame clones alone and lacks a portion of them. Of 14,000 or so clones detected, about 73% appear once; the ten largest clones hold 2.8%. Sample time point: after neoadjuvant nivolumab, at surgical resection. Patients had newly diagnosed, untreated stage II-IVA oral cavity squamous cell carcinoma. This receptor was obtained from a person between 40 and 79 years old with oral cavity squamous cell carcinoma. V and J are TRBV4-1 and TRBJ2-2, with 7 bases matching TRBD2. The material was PBMCs, obtained after nivolumab (anti-PD-1) treatment. The CDR3 here is CASSQESGANTGELFF. As DNA, the CDR3 is TGCGCCAGCAGCCAGGAAAGCGGGGCGAACACCGGGGAGCTGTTTTTT.